This T cell receptor (beta chain) was retrieved from a study of cytomegalovirus exposure and HLA in healthy donors. Across the whole study: There were some 400 genotyped donors. Of these, roughly 86% fell in the genetic ancestry cluster associated with self-reported Caucasian donors. Overall study findings and caveats: In a later analysis, most CMV-associated TCR beta chains appeared HLA-restricted. Common viral pathogens seemed, in a later analysis, to connect with several of the most significant clusters. Highest at DRB1 and lowest at HLA-C, TCR association rates differed among HLA loci in a later analysis.

A multiplex PCR was run with 60 Vbeta primers and 13 Jbeta primers. Produced via immunoSEQ multiplex PCR; TCRdb's table is partial and in-frame only. The table lists around 35,000 clones, around 74% of them singletons. This clone was counted once. What it binds is unknown. The germline CDR1 and CDR2 sequences are SGHAT and FQNNGV. The CDR3 totals 14 residues. Trimming left V 3 bases short and J 0 bases short, with 9 bases between. The sequencing input was PBMCs. This sequence originates from a man between 25 and 39 years old in good health and CMV-seronegative. The rearrangement joins TRBV11-2 to TRBJ2-7; D call uncertain. The CDR3 DNA reads TGTGCCAGCAGCTTGGCAGTCAGCTCCTACGAGCAGTACTTC. Encoded protein: CASSLAVSSYEQYF.